Detailed here is one T cell receptor beta chain. Its antigen is currently unknown. This specimen belongs to a study of regulatory T cells in long-lasting Graves disease. General study points: Those with persistent Graves' had less TCR diversity than newly diagnosed patients. Preferential use of TRBV28, TRBJ1-2 and TRBJ2-5 was seen in persistent disease.

In building TCR beta libraries, iRepertoire HTBI primers were used together with Arm-PCR of CDR3 regions. One entry per CDR3 protein results from TCRdb running MiXCR on the multiplex PCR reads. The sample has 400,000 to 500,000 distinct CDR3 sequences; 20% to 25% are singletons. The time point: persistent/refractory GD, antithyroid drugs over 5 years with positive TRAb. RNA isolated from PBMCs was used to make the TCR library. Enrollment of patients was through an endocrinology department in Xi'an, China. Germline assignment: CDR1 DFQATT and CDR2 SNEGSKA (reference sequence). V dropped 3 bases and J dropped 5 bases, with 14 bases sitting between them. The CDR3 totals 13 residues.

The chain combines TRBV20-1 with TRBJ2-7; tentatively, D is TRBD1 (6 bases). The specimen comprised peripheral blood mononuclear cells (PBMCs), sampled when the disease was refractory, from a patient treated with antithyroid drugs. This receptor was obtained from a female donor with Graves disease. The CDR3 bases are TGCAGTGCTAGGGGACCTAACAGGGACGAGCAGTACTTC. This sequence encodes CSARGPNRDEQYF.